Presented here are 8 T cell receptor beta chains from one specimen sequenced in a study of regulatory T cells in long-lasting Graves disease. Arm-PCR with iRepertoire HTBI primers amplified the CDR3 regions for these TCR beta libraries. TCRdb reprocessed the multiplex PCR reads via MiXCR and lists one record per CDR3 protein. The sample shows 600,000 to 650,000 distinct CDR3 sequences, about 15% of them seen only once. The time point is: newly diagnosed GD, antithyroid drugs for less than 3 months. Extracted RNA from PBMCs served as the source of the TCR library. These data also featured in a second study, about T cells in Graves' hyperthyroidism and ophthalmopathy.

Sequences were derived from peripheral blood mononuclear cells (PBMCs), sampled at new diagnosis, from a patient treated with antithyroid drugs. Receptors originate from a woman in her thirties with Graves disease.

The sample holds a few counts of this clonotype. V gene TRBV4-1 combines with J gene TRBJ2-7, with D unclear. The CDR3 is 13 amino acids. The germline CDR1 and CDR2 sequences are MGHRA and YSYEKL. With 0 bases removed from V and 6 bases from J, the gap between germline ends came to 9 bases. Here the CDR3 DNA reads TGCGCCAGCAGCCAAGACAGTTCGGGCGAGCAGTACTTC. Residues: CASSQDSSGEQYF.

The V gene is TRBV3-1, the J gene TRBJ1-4; D might be TRBD1 (5 bases). The length of the CDR3 is 14 residues. CDR1 LGHDT and CDR2 YNNKEL come from the germline V gene (reference sequence). Trimming removed 4 bases at V and 7 bases at J, with 13 bases between. Here the CDR3 reads CASSRIVGAEKLFF. The CDR3 DNA reads as TGTGCCAGCAGCCGGATAGTTGGGGCTGAAAAACTGTTTTTT. Variable domain in full (rest from reference TRBV3-1 and TRBJ1-4): DTAVSQTPKYLVTQMGNDKSIKCEQNLGHDTMYWYKQDSKKFLKIMFSYNNKELIINETVPNRFSPKSPDKAHLNLHINSLELGDSAVYFCASSRIVGAEKLFFGSGTQLSVL.

V is TRBV7-9 and J is TRBJ2-7; 11 bases align to TRBD2. This CDR3 has 14 amino acids. Unmatched junction bases numbered 4, after V lost 6 bases and J lost 3 bases. The germline CDR1 and CDR2 sequences are SEHNR and FQNEAQ (reference sequence). The DNA for the CDR3 is TGTGCCAGCAGACCTAGCGGGGGGATCTACGAGCAGTACTTC. Protein sequence: CASRPSGGIYEQYF.

This clonotype was seen repeatedly, ten times or more. The rearrangement links TRBV20-1 to TRBJ2-5; 8 positions agree with TRBD1. Looked up from germline, CDR1 is DFQATT and CDR2 is SNEGSKA (reference sequence). The CDR3 extends over 13 amino acids. V lost 5 bases and J lost 3; bases outside the gene matches: 5. The CDR3 region is CSAGTGKKETQYF. The DNA of the CDR3 is TGCAGTGCTGGGACAGGAAAAAAAGAGACCCAGTACTTC.

The J gene is TRBJ2-2, the V gene TRBV20-1; weak D call: TRBD1 (5 bases). From germline, CDR1 is DFQATT and CDR2 SNEGSKA (reference sequence). The CDR3 extends over 13 amino acids. V lost 4 bases, J lost 4 bases, and 10 bases lay in between. CDR3 coding DNA: TGCAGTGCTATCAGGGTCGTCACCGGGGAGCTGTTTTTT. Amino acids: CSAIRVVTGELFF.

This chain uses TRBV12-3 or TRBV12-4 with TRBJ2-1; D is unclear. This CDR3 comprises 15 residues. Trimming cost V 8 bases and J 1 base, with 15 bases left between them. As DNA, the CDR3 is TGTGCCAGCCGACAAGGTATTGGGTCCTACAATGAGCAGTTCTTC. It yields the protein CASRQGIGSYNEQFF.

This clonotype was recorded many times. V gene TRBV2 combines with J gene TRBJ2-1; possibly TRBD2 for D (6 bases). Trimming pared 6 bases from V and 3 bases from J, leaving 21 bases between. The CDR3 length is 17 residues. CDR1 is SNHLY and CDR2 is FYNNEI in the germline V gene. CDR3 loop: CASRGREGGPDYNEQFF. CDR3 coding DNA: TGTGCCAGCAGGGGGCGGGAAGGAGGGCCGGACTACAATGAGCAGTTCTTC.

This clonotype was seen a few times. This may stem from a read error, because a much larger clone lies one nucleotide away. The rearrangement links TRBV7-9 to TRBJ2-6; D unresolved. Trimming cost V 4 bases and J 0 bases, with 4 bases left between them. CDR1 is SEHNR, CDR2 FQNEAQ, per germline (reference sequence). The CDR3 has 14 amino acids. The CDR3 DNA is TGTGCCAGCAGCTCCTTCTCTGGGGCCAACGTCCTGACTTTC. This translates into CASSSFSGANVLTF.